These 10 T cell receptor beta chains share one sample of origin, sequenced in a study of T cell changes during pregnancy in multiple sclerosis. Generated by immunoSEQ multiplex PCR, the TCRdb table keeps only in-frame clones and is missing some. Seen here are about 92,000 clones, about 92% observed once, and the top ten hold roughly 1.4%. The sample was peripheral blood, taken in the first trimester of pregnancy. These receptors all come from a female donor with multiple sclerosis, enrolled in a pregnancy study.

The J gene is TRBJ1-2, the V gene TRBV7-2; the D is unclear. V was pared by 6 bases and J by 3 bases, with 11 bases between. Germline V gene data show CDR1 as SGHTA and CDR2 as FQGNSA. This CDR3 comprises 13 residues. CDR3 in amino acids: CASSRDTDYGYTF. As DNA, the CDR3 is TGTGCCAGCAGTCGAGATACGGACTATGGCTACACCTTC. The variable domain in full, with the rest retrieved from reference TRBV7-2 and TRBJ1-2, is GAGVSQSPSNKVTEKGKDVELRCDPISGHTALYWYRQSLGQGLEFLIYFQGNSAPDKSGLPSDRFSAERTGGSVSTLTIQRTQQEDSAVYLCASSRDTDYGYTFGSGTRLTVV.

This chain links TRBV27 with TRBJ2-7, with 7 nucleotides matching TRBD1. Looked up from germline, CDR1 is MNHEY and CDR2 is SMNVEV (reference sequence). The CDR3 runs to 13 residues. Trimming at V came to 1 base and at J to 7 bases, leaving 4 bases not matched to a gene. CDR3 DNA sequence: TGTGCCAGCAGTTTATTTGACAGGGATGAGCAGTACTTC. It yields the protein CASSLFDRDEQYF.

The rearrangement links TRBV5-4 to TRBJ1-1; D may be TRBD1 (5 bases). The CDR3 extends over 13 amino acids. CDR1 is SGHNT and CDR2 is YYREEE in the germline V gene (reference sequence). V lost 4 bases and J lost 8, with 15 bases in between. In DNA, the CDR3 is TGTGCCAGCAGCCCCAAGGGCCACAGGGAAGCTTTCTTT. Translated: CASSPKGHREAFF. The variable domain in full, with the rest retrieved from reference TRBV5-4 and TRBJ1-1, is ETGVTQSPTHLIKTRGQQVTLRCSSQSGHNTVSWYQQALGQGPQFIFQYYREEENGRGNFPPRFSGLQFPNYSSELNVNALELDDSALYLCASSPKGHREAFFGQGTRLTVV.

The chain combines TRBV5-6 with TRBJ2-1; D is possibly TRBD1 (6 bases). Per germline, CDR1 SGHDT and CDR2 YYEEEE. V lost 1 base to trimming and J lost 5 bases, with 13 bases between them. The CDR3 sequence is 15 residues long. In DNA, the CDR3 is TGTGCCAGCAGCTTGATGGGGGCCTCACACAATGAGCAGTTCTTC. It yields the protein CASSLMGASHNEQFF.

The rearrangement links TRBV18 to TRBJ2-1, with TRBD2 as a possible D gene (6 bases). V was shortened by 4 bases and J by 2 bases, with 15 bases between the two germline ends. This CDR3 comprises 16 residues. Per the germline V gene, CDR1 is KGHSH and CDR2 is LQKENI. For the CDR3, the DNA is TGTGCCAGCTCACAAATTAGCGGAACAGCCTACAATGAGCAGTTCTTC. This encodes CASSQISGTAYNEQFF.

This chain connects TRBV4-1 to TRBJ1-1, with D maybe TRBD1 (5 bases). Per the germline V gene, CDR1 is MGHRA and CDR2 is YSYEKL. V dropped 0 bases and J dropped 6 bases, with 11 bases sitting between them. The CDR3 totals 14 residues. The CDR3 nucleotides read TGCGCCAGCAGCCAAGATCTAAGGGGTGCTGAAGCTTTCTTT. The encoded protein is CASSQDLRGAEAFF.

The chain combines TRBV5-6 with TRBJ2-7, with TRBD2 as a possible D gene (5 bases). Germline-derived CDR1 and CDR2 are SGHDT and YYEEEE. The CDR3 consists of 11 residues. V dropped 4 bases and J dropped 4 bases, with 6 bases sitting between them. The CDR3 protein is CASSRGYEQYF. The CDR3 nucleotides read TGTGCCAGCAGCCGGGGATACGAGCAGTACTTC.

The CDR3 loop is CASSPLGVGSSYEQYF. CDR3 bases: TGTGCCAGCTCACCGCTGGGAGTGGGGAGCTCCTACGAGCAGTACTTC. The chain uses TRBV18 and TRBJ2-7; perhaps TRBD2 as D (5 bases). Germline CDR1 and CDR2: KGHSH and LQKENI. Trimming pared 3 bases from V and 0 bases from J, leaving 15 bases between. The CDR3 is 16 residues long.

This clone was recorded once. The J gene is TRBJ2-1, the V gene TRBV13; tentative D call: TRBD2 (6 bases). V gave up 5 bases and J gave up 7 bases, with 12 bases separating them. The CDR3 contains 13 residues. Germline lookup yields CDR1 PRHDT and CDR2 FYEKMQ (reference sequence). DNA of the CDR3: TGTGCCAGCAGCGAGCGACTAGTAAATGAGCAGTTCTTC. It codes for CASSERLVNEQFF.

The table lists this clone with a few counts. This chain joins TRBV20-1 and TRBJ2-1, with no clear D. V lost 3 bases, J lost 8 bases, and 8 bases lay in between. CDR1 is DFQATT, CDR2 SNEGSKA, per germline (reference sequence). The CDR3 sequence is 11 residues long. CDR3 DNA: TGCAGTGCTAGCCCCTCCGATGAGCAGTTCTTC. Translation gives CSASPSDEQFF.